A single sample gave rise to the 32 T cell receptor beta chains below, sequenced in a study of cytomegalovirus exposure and HLA in healthy donors. The PCR used 60 Vbeta and 13 Jbeta primers. The table came from immunoSEQ multiplex PCR; TCRdb's copy has only in-frame clones and leaves some out. The top ten clones hold around 1.2% of a sample with some 180,000 clones, 65% to 90% of them seen once. The material sequenced was PBMCs. The receptors come from a girl aged 2-10 years in good health and CMV-seropositive.

J is TRBJ2-7 and V is TRBV19, with D tentatively TRBD2 (5 bases). Germline-derived CDR1 and CDR2 are LNHDA and SQIVND (reference sequence). V was cut by 3 bases and J by 0 bases, with 9 bases left in between. The CDR3 has 14 residues. CDR3 DNA sequence: TGTGCCAGTAGTATGACCCGGGACTCCTACGAGCAGTACTTC. It codes for CASSMTRDSYEQYF. The full variable domain, rest sourced from reference TRBV19 and TRBJ2-7, is DGGITQSPKYLFRKEGQNVTLSCEQNLNHDAMYWYRQDPGQGLRLIYYSQIVNDFQKGDIAEGYSVSREKKESFPLTVTSAQKNPTAFYLCASSMTRDSYEQYFGPGTRLTVT.

The chain joins TRBV5-4 to TRBJ2-1; no reliable D call. The CDR3 has 16 residues. Trimming shortened V by 1 base and J by 6 bases, and 17 bases separated the two germline ends. Looked up from germline, CDR1 is SGHNT and CDR2 is YYREEE (reference sequence). The CDR3 nucleotides read TGTGCCAGCAGCTTGAGTGTAGGCGGCCCACCCAATGAGCAGTTCTTC. It specifies CASSLSVGGPPNEQFF.

Only one count was recorded for this clone. The chain links TRBV19 to TRBJ1-6, with TRBD1 matching 7 bases. CDR1 is LNHDA and CDR2 is SQIVND in the germline V gene (reference sequence). V was pared by 3 bases and J by 13 bases, with 15 bases of the junction left unmatched. This CDR3 spans 16 amino acids. This chain's CDR3 is CASSIQHGTDGIPLHF. Written as DNA, the CDR3 is TGTGCCAGTAGTATTCAACACGGGACAGACGGGATCCCCCTCCACTTT.

The V call is TRBV28, the J call TRBJ2-5; TRBD2 matches 10 bases. Germline-derived CDR1 and CDR2 are MDHEN and SYDVKM. The V segment lost 2 bases and the J segment 3 bases; nucleotides outside the gene matches: 0. The CDR3 is 14 residues long. For the CDR3, the DNA is TGTGCCAGCAGTTTACTAGCGGGGGAAGAGACCCAGTACTTC. Amino acids: CASSLLAGEETQYF.

The CDR3 DNA reads as TGTGCCAGCAGCTTGGAACAGGGCACTGAAGCTTTCTTT. This codes for CASSLEQGTEAFF. This chain joins TRBV7-6 and TRBJ1-1; possible D gene TRBD1, 6 bases. Per germline, CDR1 SGHVS and CDR2 FNYEAQ. Trimming took 3 bases from V and 4 from J, leaving 9 bases between them. The CDR3 runs 13 residues.

This chain connects TRBV19 to TRBJ2-3; D is unresolved. This CDR3 is built from 15 residues. The V end was cut by 3 bases, the J end by 0 bases, with 10 bases between. In germline, CDR1 is LNHDA, CDR2 SQIVND (reference sequence). The CDR3 protein is CASSIRRLSTDTQYF. The DNA of the CDR3 is TGTGCCAGTAGTATCCGAAGACTGAGCACAGATACGCAGTATTTT.

This chain joins TRBV13 and TRBJ2-7; a weak D match, TRBD1 (6 bases). The V gene lost 2 bases and the J gene lost 0 bases, with 11 bases spanning the gap. The CDR3 loop spans 15 amino acids. Germline CDR1 is PRHDT and CDR2 is FYEKMQ (reference sequence). CDR3 in DNA: TGTGCCAGCAGCTTAAGGCAGGGGAGCTCCTACGAGCAGTACTTC. Its protein is CASSLRQGSSYEQYF.

This rearrangement joins TRBV5-1 to TRBJ2-2, with 11 bases aligning to TRBD2. V shed 4 bases and J 4 bases; nucleotides not matched to a gene: 12. The length of the CDR3 is 18 residues. Germline V gene lookup returns CDR1 SGHRS and CDR2 YFSETQ. The CDR3 DNA reads as TGCGCCAGCAGCCCCTTAGCGGGAGGGCCTCGGAGCACCGGGGAGCTGTTTTTT. This translates into CASSPLAGGPRSTGELFF.

The chain couples TRBV11-2 to TRBJ1-2, with no clear D. The germline CDR1 and CDR2 sequences are SGHAT and FQNNGV. V was shortened by 5 bases and J by 8 bases, with 15 bases between the two germline ends. The CDR3 runs 13 residues. The CDR3 coding sequence is TGTGCCAGCAGCCCATCGGAACAAGCGGGCTACACCTTC. Its protein is CASSPSEQAGYTF. The variable domain in full, completed from reference TRBV11-2 and TRBJ1-2, reads EAGVAQSPRYKIIEKRQSVAFWCNPISGHATLYWYQQILGQGPKLLIQFQNNGVVDDSQLPKDRFSAERLKGVDSTLKIQPAKLEDSAVYLCASSPSEQAGYTFGSGTRLTVV.

The chain has TRBV7-8 and TRBJ2-3; TRBD2 matches 8 bases. The germline gives CDR1 SGHVS, CDR2 FQNEAQ. The junction had 15 bases not matched to a gene; V was cut back by 0 bases and J by 1 base. CDR3 size: 20 residues. The DNA for the CDR3 is TGTGCCAGCAGCTTAGCGAGTAGTAGCGGGACGGGGTTCGGCACAGATACGCAGTATTTT. Translation gives CASSLASSSGTGFGTDTQYF.

The chain uses TRBV27 and TRBJ2-7, with 7 bases fitting TRBD2. The CDR3 extends over 14 amino acids. V trimming: 3 bases; J trimming: 2 bases; junction bases outside the gene matches: 4. Germline V gene sequence: CDR1 MNHEY, CDR2 SMNVEV (reference sequence). The CDR3 reads CASSFGAGAYEQYF. The CDR3 DNA sequence: TGTGCCAGCAGTTTTGGGGCGGGAGCCTACGAGCAGTACTTC.

This clone was seen only once. V gene TRBV28 combines with J gene TRBJ1-1; 11 bases match TRBD1. This CDR3 spans 16 amino acids. CDR1 is MDHEN, CDR2 SYDVKM, per germline. Trimming at V came to 2 bases and at J to 5 bases, leaving 7 bases not matched to a gene. The CDR3: CASSLVPGTGGTEAFF. The CDR3 DNA sequence: TGTGCCAGCAGTTTAGTGCCTGGGACAGGGGGTACTGAAGCTTTCTTT.

Details on this clone: Compared with germline, one end of the junction differs, possibly owing to a read error. V is TRBV7-7 and J is TRBJ2-3; the match to TRBD2 covers 16 bases. Per the germline V gene, CDR1 is SSHAT and CDR2 is FNYEAQ (reference sequence). The CDR3 extends over 15 amino acids. The CDR3 DNA sequence: TGTGCTAGCAGCGACGGGACTAGCGGGAGGGCCACGCAGTATTTT. This translates into CASSDGTSGRATQYF.

In DNA, the CDR3 is TGTGCCAGCAGCCATACTAGCGGGAAGAGCACAGATACGCAGTATTTT. Translated, it gives CASSHTSGKSTDTQYF. The chain joins TRBV7-2 to TRBJ2-3, with 10 bases lining up with TRBD2. CDR3 length: 16 residues. The junction had 5 bases not matched to a gene; V was cut back by 5 bases and J by 0 bases. Germline V gene lookup returns CDR1 SGHTA and CDR2 FQGNSA.

A few counts support this clone. This chain connects TRBV6-5 to TRBJ1-3, with D hard to call. Germline CDR1 reads MNHEY; CDR2 reads SVGAGI. The germline V and J ends were trimmed by 4 bases and 0 bases, with 7 bases remaining between them. The CDR3 length is 14 residues. For the CDR3, the DNA is TGTGCCAGCAGTTTGACAAACTCTGGAAACACCATATATTTT. Translated: CASSLTNSGNTIYF.

This clone was counted between two and nine times. This chain links TRBV5-1 with TRBJ2-7; maybe TRBD1 (6 bases). Germline V gives CDR1 SGHRS, CDR2 YFSETQ. The CDR3 sequence is 14 residues long. V lost 4 bases and J lost 4, with 15 bases in between. CDR3 sequence (DNA): TGCGCCAGCAGCCAAACACAGGGTTTTTACGAGCAGTACTTC. Protein sequence: CASSQTQGFYEQYF.

The V and J genes are TRBV5-4 and TRBJ1-1, with D possibly being TRBD1 (6 bases). Looked up from germline, CDR1 is SGHNT and CDR2 is YYREEE (reference sequence). Trimming took 1 base from V and 1 from J, leaving 17 bases between them. The CDR3 loop spans 17 amino acids. The CDR3 DNA sequence: TGTGCCAGCAGCTTGCCGGGGGGGCCAAGGAAGAACACTGAAGCTTTCTTT. Protein product: CASSLPGGPRKNTEAFF.

This sequence joins TRBV23-1 and TRBJ1-3, with D tentatively TRBD1 (5 bases). TRBV23-1 is filed as an ORF, its function uncertain. Deletions cut 2 bases from V and 6 bases from J, with 17 bases between. The CDR3 is 16 amino acids. The CDR3 bases are TGCGCCAGCAGTCAACCTCCCGCGGACATTTTAAACACCATATATTTT. It encodes CASSQPPADILNTIYF.

V is TRBV9 and J is TRBJ2-7; D may be TRBD1 (5 bases). Trimming took 1 base from V and 4 from J, leaving 15 bases between them. Germline CDR1 and CDR2: SGDLS and YYNGEE. The CDR3 contains 15 residues. DNA for the CDR3: TGTGCCAGCAGCGTACTGGACACCCTCGGTTACGAGCAGTACTTC. It specifies CASSVLDTLGYEQYF. The full variable domain, with the rest looked up from reference TRBV9 and TRBJ2-7, is DSGVTQTPKHLITATGQRVTLRCSPRSGDLSVYWYQQSLDQGLQFLIQYYNGEERAKGNILERFSAQQFPDLHSELNLSSLELGDSALYFCASSVLDTLGYEQYFGPGTRLTVT.

The rearrangement uses TRBV27 and TRBJ1-2; 9 bases are a match to TRBD1. V shed 4 bases, J shed 9 bases, and the junction held 9 bases outside the gene matches. CDR1 is MNHEY and CDR2 is SMNVEV in the germline V gene (reference sequence). The CDR3 runs 14 residues. In nucleotides, the CDR3 is TGTGCCAGCAGTTCACAGGGGGCTTCGGTTAGCTACACCTTC. Translated, it gives CASSSQGASVSYTF.

V is TRBV10-3 and J is TRBJ1-4, with a weak D call TRBD1 (5 bases). CDR3 size: 15 residues. Deletions cut 10 bases from V and 0 bases from J, with 15 bases between. Per germline, CDR1 ENHRY and CDR2 SYGVKD. The CDR3 nucleotides are TGTGCCACAACCGCGGACACTTCAACTAATGAAAAACTGTTTTTT. Protein product: CATTADTSTNEKLFF.

The chain's CDR3 is CASSGGPGPNTQYF. The CDR3 DNA follows: TGTGCCAGCTCGGGGGGGCCGGGTCCTAATACGCAGTATTTT. The chain combines TRBV2 with TRBJ2-3, with 8 bases fitting TRBD2. V shed 8 bases and J 7 bases; nucleotides not matched to a gene: 11. The CDR3 has 14 residues. CDR1 and CDR2 from the germline V gene are SNHLY and FYNNEI.

The chain links TRBV19 to TRBJ2-7; D not resolved. There are 16 residues in the CDR3. Germline V gene lookup returns CDR1 LNHDA and CDR2 SQIVND (reference sequence). Trimming removed 5 bases from V and 0 bases from J, with 17 bases in between. The CDR3, as DNA: TGTGCCAGTAGTCTGGGTACAGTCCAATACTCCTACGAGCAGTACTTC. It yields the protein CASSLGTVQYSYEQYF.

The CDR3 sequence: CSAEVIQESSYNEQFF. The CDR3 region has the DNA TGCAGCGCCGAGGTTATACAGGAGAGCTCCTACAATGAGCAGTTCTTC. The chain combines TRBV29-1 with TRBJ2-1; D may be TRBD1 (5 bases). V gave up 7 bases and J gave up 0 bases, with 19 bases separating them. CDR1 and CDR2 from the germline V gene are SQVTM and ANQGSEA. The CDR3 contains 16 residues.

The CDR3 reads CASIGGLVSNEQFF. DNA of the CDR3: TGTGCCAGCATAGGAGGGCTAGTTAGTAATGAGCAGTTCTTC. This chain connects TRBV5-6 to TRBJ2-1; D is perhaps TRBD2 (6 bases). Trimming pared 6 bases from V and 7 bases from J, leaving 17 bases between. The CDR3 spans 14 residues. Germline CDR1 SGHDT, CDR2 YYEEEE.

V gene TRBV28 combines with J gene TRBJ1-1; weak D call: TRBD1 (6 bases). Germline loops: CDR1 MDHEN, CDR2 SYDVKM. CDR3 length equals 13 residues. The V end lost 3 bases, the J end lost 8 bases, and 13 bases lay between the germline ends. The CDR3 reads CASSFPGAWEAFF. The CDR3 nucleotides are TGTGCCAGCAGTTTCCCAGGGGCATGGGAAGCTTTCTTT.

The chain has TRBV28 and TRBJ1-5; D perhaps matches TRBD1 (5 bases). The CDR3 covers 17 residues. Germline V lookup: CDR1 MDHEN, CDR2 SYDVKM. V lost 7 bases and J 9 bases, leaving 28 bases between the germline ends. CDR3 region: CASTDMFQTALSGPQHF. CDR3 DNA: TGTGCCAGCACCGACATGTTCCAGACAGCTTTATCAGGGCCCCAGCATTTT.

This chain links TRBV4-1 with TRBJ2-3; D may be TRBD1 (5 bases). The CDR3 consists of 14 residues. Per germline, CDR1 MGHRA and CDR2 YSYEKL. With 4 bases removed from V and 1 base from J, the gap between germline ends came to 9 bases. The CDR3, as DNA: TGCGCCAGCAGCCCAGGGTACGGCACAGATACGCAGTATTTT. It is translated as CASSPGYGTDTQYF.

This clone was counted a single time. The rearrangement uses TRBV5-1 and TRBJ2-7; tentatively, D is TRBD2 (6 bases). The CDR3 totals 14 residues. Trimming shortened V by 4 bases and J by 0 bases, and 11 bases separated the two germline ends. CDR1 is SGHRS and CDR2 is YFSETQ in the germline V gene. CDR3 sequence: CASSILTSSYEQYF. The CDR3 coding sequence is TGCGCCAGCAGCATACTGACTAGCTCCTACGAGCAGTACTTC.

The chain has TRBV18 and TRBJ2-5, with 10 bases aligning to TRBD2. V dropped 3 bases and J dropped 5; count of bases not matched to a gene: 9. The CDR3 has 16 amino acids. Germline V CDR1 and CDR2: KGHSH, LQKENI. CDR3: CASSPRSGRAGETQYF. The CDR3 region has the DNA TGTGCCAGCTCACCTCGAAGCGGGAGGGCCGGGGAGACCCAGTACTTC.

CDR3 residues: CASSQVGRTSNTEAFF. CDR3 DNA: TGCGCCAGCAGCCAAGTGGGGCGAACTTCGAACACTGAAGCTTTCTTT. The chain links TRBV4-1 to TRBJ1-1; tentatively, D is TRBD1 (5 bases). Germline values: CDR1 MGHRA, CDR2 YSYEKL. V was cut by 1 base and J by 1 base, with 13 bases left in between. The CDR3 has 16 residues.

This clone is a singleton in its sample. The chain combines TRBV30 with TRBJ2-1, with 8 positions matching TRBD1. CDR3 length: 14 amino acids. Germline V gives CDR1 GTSNPN, CDR2 SVGIG (reference sequence). V trimming: 6 bases; J trimming: 6 bases; junction bases outside the gene matches: 10. CDR3 sequence reads: CACSTGTGTNEQFF. The CDR3 DNA follows: TGTGCCTGCAGTACCGGGACAGGAACCAATGAGCAGTTCTTC.